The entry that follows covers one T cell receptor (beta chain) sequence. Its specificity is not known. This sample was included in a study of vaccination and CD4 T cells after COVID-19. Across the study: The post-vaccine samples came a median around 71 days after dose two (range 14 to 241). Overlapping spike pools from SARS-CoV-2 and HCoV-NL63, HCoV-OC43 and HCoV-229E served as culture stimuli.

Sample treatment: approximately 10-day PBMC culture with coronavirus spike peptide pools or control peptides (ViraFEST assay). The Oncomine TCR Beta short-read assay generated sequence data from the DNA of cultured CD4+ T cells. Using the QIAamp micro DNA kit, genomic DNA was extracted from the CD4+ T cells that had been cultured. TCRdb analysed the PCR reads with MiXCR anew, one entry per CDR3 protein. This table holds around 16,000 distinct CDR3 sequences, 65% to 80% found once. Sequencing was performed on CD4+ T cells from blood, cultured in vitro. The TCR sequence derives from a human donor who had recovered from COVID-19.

CDR3: CSVADSLRGSPQHF. The DNA of the CDR3 is TGCAGTGTTGCCGACTCGCTCAGGGGCTCCCCCCAGCATTTT. The chain carries TRBV20-1 and TRBJ1-5; weak D call: TRBD1 (6 bases). Germline V lookup: CDR1 DFQATT, CDR2 SNEGSKA (reference sequence). V was clipped by 7 bases and J by 10 bases, with 23 bases between them. The CDR3 has 14 amino acids.